The 26 T cell receptor beta chains presented below share a single source sample, sequenced in a study of vaccination effects on CD4 cells after COVID-19. Produced via immunoSEQ multiplex PCR; TCRdb's table is partial and in-frame only. Among 20,000 or so clones listed, roughly four fifths were seen once. Their antigen targets remain unknown. Antigen-specific CD4+ T cells expanded by the ViraFEST assay with viral peptide pools were then sequenced. Having been cultured for about 10 days, the cells underwent CD4+ T cell isolation. PCR confirmed that the person was infected with SARS-CoV-2 between March and December 2020. This specimen consisted of CD4+ T cells from PBMCs cultured with SARS-CoV-2 spike peptides, obtained before COVID-19 vaccination. The receptors come from a human donor who had a prior SARS-CoV-2 infection.

Here the CDR3 reads CASSMGRDQPQHF. DNA for the CDR3: TGTGCCAGTAGTATGGGCAGGGATCAGCCCCAGCATTTT. The V call is TRBV19, the J call TRBJ1-5; D may be TRBD1 (5 bases). Trimming pared 3 bases from V and 5 bases from J, leaving 8 bases between. The CDR3 has 13 residues. The germline gives CDR1 LNHDA, CDR2 SQIVND (reference sequence).

The V call is TRBV7-2, the J call TRBJ2-7; D may be TRBD1 or TRBD2 (6 bases each). Per the germline V gene, CDR1 is SGHTA and CDR2 is FQGNSA. Between the trimmed V and J ends, which lost 5 bases and 5 bases, there was a span of 16 bases. The CDR3 runs 14 residues. CDR3 DNA sequence: TGTGCCAGCAGCAGGAGAGGGGGGCGCGACGAGCAGTACTTC. Protein sequence: CASSRRGGRDEQYF.

There are a few counts of this clone. This chain uses TRBV5-5 with TRBJ1-1; tentatively, D is TRBD1 (5 bases). V was shortened by 3 bases and J by 4 bases, with 19 bases between the two germline ends. Germline values: CDR1 SGHKS, CDR2 YYEKEE (reference sequence). The CDR3 extends over 16 amino acids. The CDR3 loop is CASSSGANNGGTEAFF. The DNA for the CDR3 is TGTGCCAGCAGCTCCGGGGCAAACAATGGAGGCACTGAAGCTTTCTTT.

The chain has TRBV2 and TRBJ1-2; D is unresolved. CDR3 length: 13 residues. V lost 1 base and J lost 8, with 11 bases in between. Germline CDR1 reads SNHLY; CDR2 reads FYNNEI. The CDR3 DNA sequence: TGTGCCAGCAGTGAAGGAGACATGGGGGGCTACACCTTC. Protein: CASSEGDMGGYTF.

The chain uses TRBV7-2 and TRBJ2-1, with 9 bases lining up with TRBD2. CDR3 size: 17 residues. Looked up from germline, CDR1 is SGHTA and CDR2 is FQGNSA. The V gene end was trimmed by 4 bases and the J gene end by 5 bases; junction bases not matched to a gene: 12. CDR3 amino acids: CASSSYLAGAFHNEQFF. The DNA of the CDR3 is TGTGCCAGCAGCTCCTATTTAGCGGGAGCATTTCACAATGAGCAGTTCTTC.

CDR3 amino acids: CASTSEGAGNTGELFF. CDR3 coding DNA: TGTGCCAGCACTTCTGAAGGGGCGGGGAACACCGGGGAGCTGTTTTTT. This rearrangement joins TRBV7-6 to TRBJ2-2; the D gene could be TRBD1 or TRBD2 (5 bases each). CDR3 size: 16 residues. CDR1 and CDR2 (germline): SGHVS, FNYEAQ. V was cut by 7 bases and J by 1 base, with 16 bases left in between. The full variable domain, in which reference TRBV7-6 and TRBJ2-2 provide the parts outside the CDR3, is GAGVSQSPRYKVTKRGQDVALRCDPISGHVSLYWYRQALGQGPEFLTYFNYEAQQDKSGLPNDRFSAERPEGSISTLTIQRTEQRDSAMYRCASTSEGAGNTGELFFGEGSRLTVL.

This clone has just a few counts. This chain joins TRBV6-6 and TRBJ1-1; D is unresolved. The CDR3 is 13 residues long. Germline V CDR1 and CDR2: MNHNY, SVGAGI (reference sequence). V was cut by 6 bases and J by 5 bases, with 13 bases left in between. The CDR3 sequence: CASSPGVPTEAFF. The CDR3, as DNA: TGTGCCAGCAGCCCCGGGGTCCCGACTGAAGCTTTCTTT.

The CDR3 region is CASSQFVVSGGRRDTEAFF. The CDR3 DNA sequence: TGTGCCAGCAGCCAATTTGTTGTTTCGGGGGGGCGTCGAGACACTGAAGCTTTCTTT. This chain uses TRBV16 with TRBJ1-1, with a possible D match to TRBD1 (6 bases). V was shortened by 1 base and J by 3 bases, with 24 bases between the two germline ends. The CDR3 loop spans 19 amino acids. Germline-derived CDR1 and CDR2 are KGHSY and FQNENV.

This chain joins TRBV12-5 and TRBJ2-5; D may correspond to TRBD1 or TRBD2 (6 bases each). The CDR3 extends over 18 amino acids. V lost 0 bases and J lost 5, with 22 bases in between. Germline loops: CDR1 LGHNT, CDR2 FRNRAP. DNA for the CDR3: TGTGCTAGTGGTTTGGTACACAGGCCCCGGGGGCCGGCGGAGACCCAGTACTTC. Protein product: CASGLVHRPRGPAETQYF.

The chain is built from TRBV7-3 and TRBJ2-3, with D tentatively TRBD2 (7 bases). Trimming took 0 bases from V and 5 from J, leaving 9 bases between them. Germline V gene lookup returns CDR1 SGHTA and CDR2 FQGTGA. The length of the CDR3 is 14 residues. The CDR3 region is CASSLTGGLDTQYF. CDR3 coding DNA: TGTGCCAGCAGCTTAACGGGGGGGCTAGATACGCAGTATTTT.

The V gene is TRBV18, the J gene TRBJ1-4, with 8 bases lining up with TRBD1. The length of the CDR3 is 16 residues. Looked up from germline, CDR1 is KGHSH and CDR2 is LQKENI. Germline trimming cut 2 bases from V and 5 bases from J; bases unmatched to any gene: 7. This chain's CDR3 is CASSPGQGAINEKLFF. CDR3 DNA sequence: TGTGCCAGCTCACCAGGTCAGGGGGCCATCAATGAAAAACTGTTTTTT.

The V and J genes are TRBV2 and TRBJ1-2; 7 nucleotides align to TRBD1. V was pared by 7 bases and J by 2 bases, with 7 bases of the junction left unmatched. Germline-derived CDR1 and CDR2 are SNHLY and FYNNEI. The CDR3 length is 14 residues. This CDR3 is CASTTDRVNYGYTF. For the CDR3, the DNA is TGTGCCAGCACCACTGACAGGGTAAACTATGGCTACACCTTC.

This clone is large within its sample. This chain links TRBV29-1 with TRBJ2-1; 7 bases fit TRBD2. The CDR3 is 15 residues long. The V gene end was trimmed by 3 bases and the J gene end by 5 bases; junction bases not matched to a gene: 10. From germline, CDR1 is SQVTM and CDR2 ANQGSEA. The CDR3 bases are TGCAGCGTTGACGGGAGGACTAGGGGACACAATGAGCAGTTCTTC. This translates into CSVDGRTRGHNEQFF.

With respect to this clone: Relative to the germline gene, one junction end is altered; a read error may explain this. The V and J genes are TRBV2 and TRBJ2-7; D is uncertain. The germline V gene has CDR1 SNHLY and CDR2 FYNNEI. The CDR3 is made up of 12 amino acids. CDR3 DNA: TGTGCCAGCAGTGAAGCGGGATACGGGCAGTACTTC. Translation: CASSEAGYGQYF. Based on the CDR3 plus reference TRBV2 and TRBJ2-7, the full variable domain is EPEVTQTPSHQVTQMGQEVILRCVPISNHLYFYWYRQILGQKVEFLVSFYNNEISEKSEIFDDQFSVERPDGSNFTLKIRSTKLEDSAMYFCASSEAGYGQYFGPGTRLTVT.

This clone was counted between two and nine times. The chain carries TRBV11-1 and TRBJ2-7; 7 bases are a match to TRBD1. V lost 5 bases, J lost 3 bases, and 13 bases stayed unmatched. Germline loops: CDR1 SGHAT, CDR2 FQDESV (reference sequence). The CDR3 spans 16 residues. The DNA of the CDR3 is TGTGCCAGCAGCCGCGGGCGACAGGGCGTGATCTACGAGCAGTACTTC. It yields the protein CASSRGRQGVIYEQYF.

This chain uses TRBV19 with TRBJ2-3, with TRBD2 matching over 13 bases. CDR1 is LNHDA, CDR2 SQIVND, per germline (reference sequence). The CDR3 runs to 15 residues. The junction had 5 bases not matched to a gene; V was cut back by 5 bases and J by 6 bases. The chain's CDR3 is CASSVGLAGPDTQYF. As DNA, the CDR3 is TGTGCCAGTAGTGTGGGACTAGCGGGACCCGATACGCAGTATTTT.

The sample holds one count of this clone. The chain is built from TRBV5-1 and TRBJ1-2, with D perhaps TRBD1 (6 bases). The ends were cut back, 4 bases at V and 1 base at J, with 17 bases in the middle. Germline assignment: CDR1 SGHRS and CDR2 YFSETQ. The CDR3 has 16 residues. Here the CDR3 DNA reads TGCGCCAGCAGCCCGGGGGCAGGCGGATATAACTATGGCTACACCTTC. Encoded protein: CASSPGAGGYNYGYTF.

V and J are TRBV7-9 and TRBJ2-7; 7 positions agree with TRBD1. Germline V CDR1 and CDR2: SEHNR, FQNEAQ (reference sequence). Trimming took 2 bases from V and 6 from J; bases not matched to a gene: 7. The CDR3 is 14 residues long. The CDR3 sequence is CASSLRQGFREQYF. DNA of the CDR3: TGTGCCAGCAGCTTACGACAGGGTTTCCGCGAGCAGTACTTC. The full variable domain, rest sourced from reference TRBV7-9 and TRBJ2-7, is DTGVSQNPRHKITKRGQNVTFRCDPISEHNRLYWYRQTLGQGPEFLTYFQNEAQLEKSRLLSDRFSAERPKGSFSTLEIQRTEQGDSAMYLCASSLRQGFREQYFGPGTRLTVT.

The table lists this clone with a count of one. The gene calls are TRBV6-6 and TRBJ2-2, with TRBD2 as a possible D gene (6 bases). This CDR3 region has 18 residues. The germline V and J ends were trimmed by 5 bases and 4 bases, with 23 bases remaining between them. Germline-derived CDR1 and CDR2 are MNHNY and SVGAGI (reference sequence). The CDR3 bases are TGTGCCAGCAGTCCCCGGACCTCATCTACTAGCCTCACCGGGGAGCTGTTTTTT. This codes for CASSPRTSSTSLTGELFF.

This clone was counted only a few times. The V gene is TRBV7-8, the J gene TRBJ1-2; perhaps TRBD1 as D (6 bases). Germline assignment: CDR1 SGHVS and CDR2 FQNEAQ. Trimming removed 5 bases at V and 5 bases at J, with 15 bases between. The CDR3 extends over 14 amino acids. For the CDR3, the DNA is TGTGCCAGCAGCCCGGACAGTGCGACTTATGGCTACACCTTC. Its protein is CASSPDSATYGYTF.

The V call is TRBV7-3, the J call TRBJ1-1; 7 bases are a match to TRBD1. This CDR3 contains 15 residues. The V and J ends lost 5 bases and 11 bases, in that order; junction bases with no gene match: 17. In germline, CDR1 is SGHTA, CDR2 FQGTGA. The chain's CDR3 is CASSPKAGQVEDAFF. The DNA for the CDR3 is TGTGCCAGCAGCCCCAAGGCCGGACAGGTAGAGGACGCTTTCTTT. The entire variable domain, with the rest obtained from reference TRBV7-3 and TRBJ1-1, is as follows: GAGVSQTPSNKVTEKGKYVELRCDPISGHTALYWYRQSLGQGPEFLIYFQGTGAADDSGLPNDRFFAVRPEGSVSTLKIQRTERGDSAVYLCASSPKAGQVEDAFFGQGTRLTVV.

Notes on this clone: A read error may produce the germline difference seen at one junction end. The rearrangement joins TRBV11-2 to TRBJ2-7; 11 bases fit TRBD2. CDR1 is SGHAT, CDR2 FQNNGV, per germline. CDR3 length: 12 amino acids. The CDR3 region is CASSFQGLAEDF. For the CDR3, the DNA is TGTGCCAGCAGCTTCCAGGGACTAGCGGAGGACTTC.

The chain joins TRBV15 to TRBJ1-5; TRBD1 matches 8 bases. V lost 6 bases to trimming and J lost 5 bases; unmatched junction nucleotides: 9. The CDR3 length is 15 residues. Germline-derived CDR1 and CDR2 are LNHNV and YYDKDF (reference sequence). DNA of the CDR3: TGTGCCACCAGTGACCTAAGACAGGGGCATCAGCCCCAGCATTTT. Its translation: CATSDLRQGHQPQHF.

This sequence joins TRBV27 and TRBJ2-5, with TRBD2 matching over 15 bases. V was clipped by 5 bases and J by 6 bases; unmatched bases: 7. CDR1 MNHEY and CDR2 SMNVEV come from the germline V gene (reference sequence). This CDR3 is built from 16 residues. The CDR3 DNA is TGTGCCAGCAGTCCCGGGACTAGCGGGGGGTATAAGACCCAGTACTTC. Protein product: CASSPGTSGGYKTQYF.

This clone appeared a single time. This sequence joins TRBV29-1 and TRBJ2-7; 9 positions match TRBD2. Trimming removed 6 bases from V and 2 bases from J; junction bases left unmatched: 5. The CDR3 runs 13 residues. Germline loops: CDR1 SQVTM, CDR2 ANQGSEA. The CDR3 loop reads CSVDLAGTYEQYF. In DNA, the CDR3 is TGCAGCGTGGACCTAGCGGGAACCTACGAGCAGTACTTC.

For the CDR3, the DNA is TGTGCCACCAGCAGAGTTGCTACCGATACGCAGTATTTT. This codes for CATSRVATDTQYF. This sequence joins TRBV15 and TRBJ2-3; no definite D call. The V and J ends lost 1 base and 6 bases respectively, with 8 bases between them. Germline V lookup: CDR1 LNHNV, CDR2 YYDKDF (reference sequence). CDR3 length: 13 amino acids.